This record concerns one T cell receptor beta chain sequence. The data originate from a study of T-cell memory formation after mild COVID-19. Study-wide context: Largely donor-specific sequence clusters came from a couple of donors.

V was shortened by 4 bases and J by 4 bases, with 13 bases between the two germline ends. CDR1 ENHRY and CDR2 SYGVKD come from the germline V gene. CDR3 size: 15 residues. After 5'RACE with constant-segment primers, TCR alpha and TCR beta cDNA libraries carrying sample barcodes and UMIs were obtained. MiXCR, applied by TCRdb to the 5' RACE reads, yields one record per CDR3 protein. The sample carries hundreds of thousands of distinct CDR3 sequences, roughly 15% recorded once. This chain connects TRBV10-3 to TRBJ2-2; D unresolved. Sequenced sample: PBMCs or a T cell subset sorted from them (not recorded which). This clonotype was sampled from a young man who had mild COVID-19 (a few samples of this study predate the infection). Cell type and time point are not known. The CDR3 DNA reads TGTGCCATCAGTGGATCCTTCTCCGGCACCGGGGAGCTGTTTTTT. It specifies CAISGSFSGTGELFF.